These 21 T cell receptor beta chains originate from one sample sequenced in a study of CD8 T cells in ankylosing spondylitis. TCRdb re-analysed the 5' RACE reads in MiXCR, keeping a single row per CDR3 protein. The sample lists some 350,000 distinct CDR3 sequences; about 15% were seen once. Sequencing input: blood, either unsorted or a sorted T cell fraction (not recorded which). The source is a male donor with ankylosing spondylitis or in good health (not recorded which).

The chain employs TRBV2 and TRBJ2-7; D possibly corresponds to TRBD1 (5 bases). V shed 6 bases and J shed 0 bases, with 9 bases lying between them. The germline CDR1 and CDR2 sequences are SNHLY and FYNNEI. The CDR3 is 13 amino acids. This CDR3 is CASSVDISYEQYF. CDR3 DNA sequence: TGTGCCAGCAGCGTGGACATCTCCTACGAGCAGTACTTC.

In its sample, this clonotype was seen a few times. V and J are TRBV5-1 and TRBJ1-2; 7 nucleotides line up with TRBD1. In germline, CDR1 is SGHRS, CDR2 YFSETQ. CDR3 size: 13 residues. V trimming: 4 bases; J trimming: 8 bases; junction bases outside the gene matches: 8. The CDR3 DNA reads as TGCGCCAGCAGCGTATCCACAGGGGACGGCTACACCTTC. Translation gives CASSVSTGDGYTF. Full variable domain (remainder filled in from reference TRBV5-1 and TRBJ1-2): KAGVTQTPRYLIKTRGQQVTLSCSPISGHRSVSWYQQTPGQGLQFLFEYFSETQRNKGNFPGRFSGRQFSNSRSEMNVSTLELGDSALYLCASSVSTGDGYTFGSGTRLTVV.

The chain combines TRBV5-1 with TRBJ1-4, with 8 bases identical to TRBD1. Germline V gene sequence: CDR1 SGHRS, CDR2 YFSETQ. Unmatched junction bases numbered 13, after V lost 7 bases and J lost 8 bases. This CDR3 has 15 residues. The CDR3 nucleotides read TGCGCCAGCCGGACCGCACAGGGGGGCCGGGAAAAACTGTTTTTT. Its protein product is CASRTAQGGREKLFF.

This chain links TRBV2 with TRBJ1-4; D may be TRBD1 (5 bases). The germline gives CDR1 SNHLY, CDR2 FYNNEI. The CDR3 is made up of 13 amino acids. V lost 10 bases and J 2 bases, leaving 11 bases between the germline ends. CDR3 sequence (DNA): TGTGCCACCCACAGACAGACTAATGAAAAACTGTTTTTT. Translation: CATHRQTNEKLFF.

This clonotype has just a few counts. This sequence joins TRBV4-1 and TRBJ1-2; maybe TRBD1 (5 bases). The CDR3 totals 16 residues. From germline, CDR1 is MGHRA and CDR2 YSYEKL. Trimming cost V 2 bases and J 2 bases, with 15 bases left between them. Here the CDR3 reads CASSQSSIEGNYGYTF. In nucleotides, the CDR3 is TGCGCCAGCAGCCAATCGTCCATCGAGGGGAACTATGGCTACACCTTC.

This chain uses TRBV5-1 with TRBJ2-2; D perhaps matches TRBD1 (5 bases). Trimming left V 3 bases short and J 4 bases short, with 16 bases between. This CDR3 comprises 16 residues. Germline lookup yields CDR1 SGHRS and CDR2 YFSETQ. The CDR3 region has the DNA TGCGCCAGCAGCTCGACAGCCCTTGATTTCACCGGGGAGCTGTTTTTT. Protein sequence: CASSSTALDFTGELFF.

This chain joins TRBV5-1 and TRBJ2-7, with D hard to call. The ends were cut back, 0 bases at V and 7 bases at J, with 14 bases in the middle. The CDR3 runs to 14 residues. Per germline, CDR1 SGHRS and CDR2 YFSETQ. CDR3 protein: CASSLARILEEQYF. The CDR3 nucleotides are TGCGCCAGCAGCTTGGCCAGAATCCTTGAAGAGCAGTACTTC.

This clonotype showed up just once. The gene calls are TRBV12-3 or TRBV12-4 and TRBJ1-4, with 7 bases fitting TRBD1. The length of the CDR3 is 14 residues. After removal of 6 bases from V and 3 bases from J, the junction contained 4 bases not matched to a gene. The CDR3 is CASRDGTANEKLFF. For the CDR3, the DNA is TGTGCCAGCAGAGACGGGACAGCTAATGAAAAACTGTTTTTT.

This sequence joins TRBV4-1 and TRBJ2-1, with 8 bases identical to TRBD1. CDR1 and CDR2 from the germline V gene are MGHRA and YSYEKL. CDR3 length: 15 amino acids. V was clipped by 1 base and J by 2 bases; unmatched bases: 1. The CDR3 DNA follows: TGCGCCAGCAGCCAAGGACAGGGGACCTACAATGAGCAGTTCTTC. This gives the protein CASSQGQGTYNEQFF.

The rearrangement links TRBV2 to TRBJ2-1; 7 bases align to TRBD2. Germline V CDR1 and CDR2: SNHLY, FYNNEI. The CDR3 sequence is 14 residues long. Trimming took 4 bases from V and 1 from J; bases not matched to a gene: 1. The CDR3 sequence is CASSGLASYNEQFF. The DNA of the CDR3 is TGTGCCAGCAGTGGACTAGCTTCCTACAATGAGCAGTTCTTC.

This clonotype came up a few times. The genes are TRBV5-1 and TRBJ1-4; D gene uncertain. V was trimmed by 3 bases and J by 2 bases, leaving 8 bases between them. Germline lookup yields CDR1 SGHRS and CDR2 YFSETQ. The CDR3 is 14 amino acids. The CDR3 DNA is TGCGCCAGCAGCTCGGAGGATACTAATGAAAAACTGTTTTTT. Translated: CASSSEDTNEKLFF.

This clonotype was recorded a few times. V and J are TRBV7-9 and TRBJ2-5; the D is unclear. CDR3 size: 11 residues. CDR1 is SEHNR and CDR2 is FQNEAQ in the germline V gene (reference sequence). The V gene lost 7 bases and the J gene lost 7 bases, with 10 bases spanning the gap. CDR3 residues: CASTASGTQYF. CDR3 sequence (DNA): TGTGCCAGCACCGCCTCCGGGACCCAGTACTTC.

The CDR3 region is CASSLQGGNNEQFF. The CDR3, as DNA: TGCGCCAGCAGCTTGCAAGGGGGCAATAATGAGCAGTTCTTC. This chain links TRBV5-1 with TRBJ2-1; 7 positions match TRBD1. V shed 1 base and J 7 bases; nucleotides not matched to a gene: 5. The CDR3 sequence is 14 residues long. Germline values: CDR1 SGHRS, CDR2 YFSETQ.

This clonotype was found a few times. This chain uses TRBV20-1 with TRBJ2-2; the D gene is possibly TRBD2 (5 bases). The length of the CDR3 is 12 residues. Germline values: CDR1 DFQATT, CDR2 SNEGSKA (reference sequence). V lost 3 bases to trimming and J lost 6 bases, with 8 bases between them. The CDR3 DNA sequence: TGCAGTGCTAGTAGAGGGTCCGGGGAGCTGTTTTTT. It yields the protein CSASRGSGELFF.

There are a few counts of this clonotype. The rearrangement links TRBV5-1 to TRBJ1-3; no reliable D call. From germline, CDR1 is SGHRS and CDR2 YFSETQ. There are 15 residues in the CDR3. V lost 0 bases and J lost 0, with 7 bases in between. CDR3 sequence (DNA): TGCGCCAGCAGCTTGGGCAGGCCCTCTGGAAACACCATATATTTT. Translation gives CASSLGRPSGNTIYF.

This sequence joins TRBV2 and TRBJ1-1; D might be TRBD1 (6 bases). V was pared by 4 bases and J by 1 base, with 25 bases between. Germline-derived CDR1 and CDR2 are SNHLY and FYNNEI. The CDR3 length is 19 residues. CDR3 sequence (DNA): TGTGCCAGCAGTGGGGTAAGGGGGTCCTACCCATTCGCGAACACTGAAGCTTTCTTT. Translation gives CASSGVRGSYPFANTEAFF. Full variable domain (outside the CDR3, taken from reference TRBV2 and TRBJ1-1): EPEVTQTPSHQVTQMGQEVILRCVPISNHLYFYWYRQILGQKVEFLVSFYNNEISEKSEIFDDQFSVERPDGSNFTLKIRSTKLEDSAMYFCASSGVRGSYPFANTEAFFGQGTRLTVV.

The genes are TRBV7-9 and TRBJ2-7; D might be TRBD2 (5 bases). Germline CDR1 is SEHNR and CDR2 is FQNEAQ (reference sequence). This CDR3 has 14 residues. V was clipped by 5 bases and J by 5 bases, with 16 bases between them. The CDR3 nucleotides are TGTGCCAGCAGCACCCCTGGAAGGGAGAACGAGCAGTACTTC. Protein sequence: CASSTPGRENEQYF.

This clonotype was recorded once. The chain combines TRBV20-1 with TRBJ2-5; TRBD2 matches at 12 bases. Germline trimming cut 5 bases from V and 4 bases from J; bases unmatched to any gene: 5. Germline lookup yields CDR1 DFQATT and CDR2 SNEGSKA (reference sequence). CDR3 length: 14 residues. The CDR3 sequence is CSALLAGGRETQYF. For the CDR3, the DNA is TGCAGTGCTCTACTAGCGGGAGGCCGAGAGACCCAGTACTTC.

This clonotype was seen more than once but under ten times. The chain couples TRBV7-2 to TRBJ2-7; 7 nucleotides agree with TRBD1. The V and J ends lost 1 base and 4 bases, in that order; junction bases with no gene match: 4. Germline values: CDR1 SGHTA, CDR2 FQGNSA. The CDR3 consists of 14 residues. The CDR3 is CASSLERGRYEQYF. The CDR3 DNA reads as TGTGCCAGCAGCTTAGAGAGGGGGCGTTACGAGCAGTACTTC.

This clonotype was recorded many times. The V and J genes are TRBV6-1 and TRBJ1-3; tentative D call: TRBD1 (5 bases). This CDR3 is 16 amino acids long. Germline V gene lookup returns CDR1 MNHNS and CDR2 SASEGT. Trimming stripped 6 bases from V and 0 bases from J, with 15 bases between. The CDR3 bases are TGTGCCAGCAGCCCGGGACCGGTTATCTCTGGAAACACCATATATTTT. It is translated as CASSPGPVISGNTIYF.

The chain's CDR3 is CATSRDLPRAGRLYYEQYF. The CDR3 DNA follows: TGTGCCACCAGCAGAGATCTCCCCCGTGCTGGGCGCCTTTACTACGAGCAGTACTTC. The chain recombines TRBV15 with TRBJ2-7, with D hard to call. The V end lost 0 bases, the J end lost 3 bases, and 24 bases lay between the germline ends. In germline, CDR1 is LNHNV, CDR2 YYDKDF (reference sequence). This CDR3 comprises 19 residues.